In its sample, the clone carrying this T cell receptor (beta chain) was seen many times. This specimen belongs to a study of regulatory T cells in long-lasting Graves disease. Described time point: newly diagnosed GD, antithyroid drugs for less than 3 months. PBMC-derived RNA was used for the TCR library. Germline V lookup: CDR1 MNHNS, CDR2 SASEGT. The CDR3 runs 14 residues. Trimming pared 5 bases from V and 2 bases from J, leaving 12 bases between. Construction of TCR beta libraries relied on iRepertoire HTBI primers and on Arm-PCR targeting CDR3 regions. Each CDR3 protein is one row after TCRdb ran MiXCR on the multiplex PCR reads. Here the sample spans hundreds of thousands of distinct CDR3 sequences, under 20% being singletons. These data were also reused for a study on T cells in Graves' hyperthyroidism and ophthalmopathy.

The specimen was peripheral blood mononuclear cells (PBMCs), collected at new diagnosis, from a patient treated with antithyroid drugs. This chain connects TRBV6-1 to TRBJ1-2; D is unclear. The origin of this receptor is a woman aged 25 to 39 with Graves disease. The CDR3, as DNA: TGTGCCAGCAGTCGAGACGGCACGAACTATGGCTACACCTTC. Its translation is CASSRDGTNYGYTF.